A selection of T cell receptor beta chains follows, all from one sample in a study of monozygotic twins with inflammatory bowel disease. TCRdb reworked the 5' RACE reads into one entry per CDR3 protein, no DNA. This sample's table has 190,000 or so distinct CDR3 sequences. Sequencing was performed on blood. The receptors originated from a human donor with ulcerative colitis or Crohn's disease, or a healthy co-twin of an affected twin (not recorded which). Each CDR3 is given with its conserved first and last residue.

V,J,CDR3
TRBV6-1,TRBJ2-1,CASSQITVFEGNEQFF
TRBV5-1,TRBJ2-2,CASSQSPRGGELSF
TRBV9,TRBJ2-1,CASSPTASGGSYNEQFF
TRBV10-3,TRBJ1-3,CAIRPPGTTSGNTIYF
TRBV20-1,TRBJ1-1,CSSRPFRGNTEAFF
TRBV5-1,TRBJ1-1,CASRGQGSTEAFF
TRBV18,TRBJ1-6,CASSPKSGIYNSPLHF
TRBV28,TRBJ1-6,CASSLSQSSYNSPLHF
TRBV6-6,TRBJ2-2,CASSHPDGAGELFF
TRBV2,TRBJ2-5,CASSGLAGGSETQYF